The clone carrying this TCR beta chain was counted between two and nine times. This specimen belongs to a study of regulatory T cells in long-lasting Graves disease. Sample time point: newly diagnosed GD, antithyroid drugs for less than 3 months. TCR sequences were obtained from RNA taken from PBMCs. The peripheral blood volume drawn was 7.5 to 10 milliliters, and it was collected into EDTA tubes. Arm-PCR of CDR3 regions and iRepertoire HTBI primers were used to build TCR beta libraries. TCRdb called the multiplex PCR reads again in MiXCR, with one record for every CDR3 protein. This sample has hundreds of thousands of distinct CDR3 sequences, with over 15% found just once. Germline CDR1 reads MNHEY; CDR2 reads SVGEGT. With V trimmed by 9 bases and J by 3 bases, 12 bases remained unmatched. CDR3 length: 15 residues.

The chain combines TRBV6-2 or TRBV6-3 with TRBJ2-5; TRBD2 agrees at 8 bases. This receptor was obtained from a female donor with Graves disease. The sequencing here drew on peripheral blood mononuclear cells (PBMCs), taken at new diagnosis, from a patient treated with antithyroid drugs. CDR3 DNA sequence: TGTGCCAGTAAGGGGCGAGCGGGAGAGGAAGAGACCCAGTACTTC. Translated: CASKGRAGEEETQYF.